This entry lists 27 T cell receptor beta chains sequenced from one sample in a study of cytomegalovirus exposure and HLA in healthy donors. PCR employed 60 Vbeta and 13 Jbeta primers. Assay used: immunoSEQ multiplex PCR; TCRdb lists only in-frame clones, some missing. The data show 140,000 or so clones, with around 75% seen just once and under 3.5% held by the top ten. The sample taken for sequencing was PBMCs. The source of these receptors is a woman in her twenties or thirties in good health and CMV-seronegative.

The chain links TRBV28 to TRBJ2-2, with 7 nucleotides matching TRBD1. There are 12 residues in the CDR3. V gave up 6 bases and J gave up 6 bases; unmatched junction bases: 1. Germline V gene data show CDR1 as MDHEN and CDR2 as SYDVKM. CDR3 sequence reads: CASRGGPGELFF. CDR3 bases: TGTGCCAGCAGAGGGGGCCCCGGGGAGCTGTTTTTT.

The chain links TRBV6-5 to TRBJ2-1; 10 positions agree with TRBD2. V trimming: 5 bases; J trimming: 3 bases; junction bases outside the gene matches: 4. Germline CDR1 and CDR2: MNHEY and SVGAGI. The CDR3 runs to 15 residues. The CDR3 DNA sequence: TGTGCCAGCAGTAGCGGGGGGGCAGGCTACAATGAGCAGTTCTTC. It translates to CASSSGGAGYNEQFF.

The chain couples TRBV18 to TRBJ2-2; 8 bases fit TRBD1. Germline values: CDR1 KGHSH, CDR2 LQKENI. Trimming removed 6 bases from V and 5 bases from J; junction bases left unmatched: 8. The CDR3 covers 15 residues. The CDR3 here is CASSLGQGRTGELFF. DNA for the CDR3: TGTGCCAGCTCCCTCGGACAGGGAAGGACCGGGGAGCTGTTTTTT.

A word on this clone: The same CDR3 can be traced to other DNA sequences in this sample. V usage is TRBV4-1 and J usage is TRBJ2-7; no firm D call. The CDR3 extends over 14 amino acids. Per the germline V gene, CDR1 is MGHRA and CDR2 is YSYEKL. V lost 3 bases, J lost 5 bases, and 14 bases lay in between. The CDR3 protein is CASSQADLEDEQYF. The CDR3 DNA sequence: TGCGCCAGCAGCCAGGCCGACCTAGAAGACGAGCAGTACTTC.

V and J are TRBV28 and TRBJ2-1, with 9 bases aligning to TRBD2. Losses at the gene ends were 1 base for V and 8 bases for J; bases not matched to a gene: 6. This CDR3 has 15 residues. Germline V gene lookup returns CDR1 MDHEN and CDR2 SYDVKM. CDR3 DNA: TGTGCCAGCAGTTTATATAGCGGGAGTTTCTATGAGCAGTTCTTC. This encodes CASSLYSGSFYEQFF.

This chain joins TRBV2 and TRBJ2-2; 9 positions agree with TRBD1. The CDR3 has 17 amino acids. V gave up 2 bases and J gave up 6 bases; unmatched junction bases: 10. The germline V gene has CDR1 SNHLY and CDR2 FYNNEI. The CDR3 DNA reads as TGTGCCAGCAGTGAATTTGGGAGACAGGGGGTCTCCGGGGAGCTGTTTTTT. Its translation: CASSEFGRQGVSGELFF.

The gene calls are TRBV7-3 and TRBJ2-1; 11 positions agree with TRBD2. Germline-derived CDR1 and CDR2 are SGHTA and FQGTGA. V shed 3 bases and J 14 bases; nucleotides not matched to a gene: 6. The CDR3 extends over 13 amino acids. The CDR3 loop reads CASSFGTSGNKFF. For the CDR3, the DNA is TGTGCCAGCAGCTTCGGGACTAGCGGAAATAAGTTCTTC.

The sample holds one count of this clone. V and J are TRBV6-1 and TRBJ2-3; no firm D call. The CDR3 sequence is 14 residues long. Germline V CDR1 and CDR2: MNHNS, SASEGT. V lost 4 bases, J lost 2 bases, and 10 bases lay in between. CDR3 loop: CASSALLLTDTQYF. The CDR3, as DNA: TGTGCCAGCAGTGCCCTCCTCCTCACAGATACGCAGTATTTT.

The chain has TRBV6-6 and TRBJ2-1; weak D call: TRBD1 (8 bases). Germline-derived CDR1 and CDR2 are MNHNY and SVGAGI (reference sequence). This CDR3 has 15 amino acids. The germline V and J ends were trimmed by 4 bases and 10 bases, with 20 bases remaining between them. The CDR3, as DNA: TGTGCCAGCAGTTCGAGGACAGGGTGGGAGGGGGAGCAGTTCTTC. Its protein product is CASSSRTGWEGEQFF.

V gene TRBV18 combines with J gene TRBJ2-3; unclear D gene. Trimming shortened V by 2 bases and J by 2 bases, and 11 bases separated the two germline ends. The CDR3 covers 15 residues. Per germline, CDR1 KGHSH and CDR2 LQKENI. The CDR3 sequence is CASSPGRPTTDTQYF. In DNA, the CDR3 is TGTGCCAGCTCACCAGGCAGGCCCACCACAGATACGCAGTATTTT. The full variable domain, rest sourced from reference TRBV18 and TRBJ2-3, is NAGVMQNPRHLVRRRGQEARLRCSPMKGHSHVYWYRQLPEEGLKFMVYLQKENIIDESGMPKERFSAEFPKEGPSILRIQQVVRGDSAAYFCASSPGRPTTDTQYFGPGTRLTVL.

The chain links TRBV6-5 to TRBJ1-1; no clear D. V lost 4 bases and J lost 2, with 11 bases in between. Germline loops: CDR1 MNHEY, CDR2 SVGAGI. The CDR3 contains 14 residues. CDR3 residues: CASSSREPNTEAFF. The CDR3 DNA is TGTGCCAGCAGTTCCCGCGAACCAAACACTGAAGCTTTCTTT.

The V and J genes are TRBV28 and TRBJ2-5; D is unresolved. The assigned J gene may be wrong: the sequence end matches TRBJ2-7 better. The CDR3 contains 13 residues. The germline CDR1 and CDR2 sequences are MDHEN and SYDVKM. CDR3 DNA sequence: TGTGCCAGCAGTACCCCGAGTTCCTACGAGCAGTACTTC. Encoded protein: CASSTPSSYEQYF.

The rearrangement links TRBV6-4 to TRBJ2-5, with a weak D call TRBD2 (5 bases). The germline gives CDR1 MRHNA, CDR2 SNTAGT. V gave up 8 bases and J gave up 5 bases, with 15 bases separating them. CDR3 length equals 13 residues. This chain's CDR3 is CASEEGAEETQYF. In DNA, the CDR3 is TGTGCCAGCGAAGAGGGAGCCGAGGAGACCCAGTACTTC.

The chain couples TRBV30 to TRBJ2-1, with D possibly being TRBD1 (7 bases). This CDR3 contains 15 residues. Germline CDR1 reads GTSNPN; CDR2 reads SVGIG (reference sequence). Trimming took off 4 bases at V and 7 bases at J, with 20 bases between the two ends. The CDR3 DNA reads as TGTGCCTGGAACCGACTAGGGGGCCTGGGGAATGAGCAGTTCTTC. Translated: CAWNRLGGLGNEQFF.

The genes are TRBV4-1 and TRBJ2-3, with 7 bases lining up with TRBD1. The length of the CDR3 is 15 residues. Germline loops: CDR1 MGHRA, CDR2 YSYEKL. The V gene end was trimmed by 4 bases and the J gene end by 0 bases; junction bases not matched to a gene: 4. The CDR3 DNA reads as TGCGCCAGCAGCCTGGGGACAGCCAGCACAGATACGCAGTATTTT. Translation gives CASSLGTASTDTQYF.

The chain combines TRBV19 with TRBJ2-1; 10 bases are shared with TRBD2. Germline-derived CDR1 and CDR2 are LNHDA and SQIVND (reference sequence). The CDR3 runs 16 residues. V lost 0 bases to trimming and J lost 6 bases; unmatched junction nucleotides: 5. The CDR3 protein is CASSIERLAGANEQFF. The CDR3 region has the DNA TGTGCCAGTAGTATAGAGCGTCTAGCGGGAGCCAATGAGCAGTTCTTC.

The chain is built from TRBV27 and TRBJ2-2, with 7 bases that match TRBD1. The CDR3 runs to 16 residues. The J segment lost 4 bases and the V segment lost 1 base, leaving 6 bases of the junction unmatched. The germline V gene has CDR1 MNHEY and CDR2 SMNVEV (reference sequence). The CDR3 DNA reads as TGTGCCAGCAGTTTATTAGGGACAGTTGGCACCGGGGAGCTGTTTTTT. Residues: CASSLLGTVGTGELFF.

This clone was seen a few times. The gene calls are TRBV6-4 and TRBJ1-4; weak D call: TRBD1 (5 bases). This CDR3 comprises 15 residues. Trimming cost V 8 bases and J 7 bases, with 20 bases left between them. CDR1 is MRHNA, CDR2 SNTAGT, per germline. The CDR3 DNA is TGTGCCAGCGCCTCCGCGGGGGGGACCGGTGAAAAACTGTTTTTT. This encodes CASASAGGTGEKLFF.

J is TRBJ2-7 and V is TRBV2; a possible D gene is TRBD1 (6 bases). The V gene's germline CDR1 is SNHLY and CDR2 FYNNEI. The V gene lost 6 bases and the J gene lost 3 bases, with 18 bases spanning the gap. The CDR3 sequence is 15 residues long. The CDR3 loop is CASRGPGHLDYEQYF. DNA for the CDR3: TGTGCCAGCAGGGGTCCGGGACATTTGGACTACGAGCAGTACTTC. The full variable domain, in which reference TRBV2 and TRBJ2-7 provide the parts outside the CDR3, is EPEVTQTPSHQVTQMGQEVILRCVPISNHLYFYWYRQILGQKVEFLVSFYNNEISEKSEIFDDQFSVERPDGSNFTLKIRSTKLEDSAMYFCASRGPGHLDYEQYFGPGTRLTVT.

The chain carries TRBV7-2 and TRBJ2-1; 8 bases match TRBD1. The CDR3 has 17 amino acids. The germline gives CDR1 SGHTA, CDR2 FQGNSA. The trim removed 4 bases at V and 9 bases at J, leaving 17 bases unmatched. As DNA, the CDR3 is TGTGCCAGCAGCTCGAGAAGTGGGACAGGATTTGGCAGTGAGCAGTTCTTC. This sequence encodes CASSSRSGTGFGSEQFF.

This clone was counted once. The chain couples TRBV18 to TRBJ2-7; 8 positions agree with TRBD1. Germline CDR1 reads KGHSH; CDR2 reads LQKENI. The junction had 7 bases not matched to a gene; V was cut back by 1 base and J by 2 bases. CDR3 length equals 16 residues. The CDR3 is CASSPRGTGETYEQYF. CDR3 nucleotides: TGTGCCAGCTCACCACGGGGGACAGGCGAGACCTACGAGCAGTACTTC.

The CDR3 DNA follows: TGCGCCAGCAGCCAGGCCGGGGGCTCCTACGAGCAGTACTTC. Residues: CASSQAGGSYEQYF. J is TRBJ2-7 and V is TRBV4-1; possible D gene TRBD2, 6 bases. The CDR3 is 14 amino acids. Trimming shortened V by 3 bases and J by 0 bases, and 9 bases separated the two germline ends. CDR1 is MGHRA, CDR2 YSYEKL, per germline.

The chain uses TRBV5-4 and TRBJ2-7; possibly TRBD1 for D (6 bases). The germline CDR1 and CDR2 sequences are SGHNT and YYREEE (reference sequence). The CDR3 runs 14 residues. V lost 5 bases and J lost 1, with 13 bases in between. The DNA for the CDR3 is TGTGCCAGCAGTCGTAGGGACACATCCTACGAGCAGTACTTC. This codes for CASSRRDTSYEQYF.

The chain combines TRBV15 with TRBJ2-2, with D unclear. Germline V gene sequence: CDR1 LNHNV, CDR2 YYDKDF (reference sequence). This CDR3 has 17 residues. With 5 bases removed from V and 1 base from J, the gap between germline ends came to 17 bases. This CDR3 reads CATSPRPFRVNTGELFF. CDR3 nucleotide sequence: TGTGCCACCAGCCCGCGACCCTTCCGGGTGAACACCGGGGAGCTGTTTTTT. The full variable domain, in which reference TRBV15 and TRBJ2-2 provide the parts outside the CDR3, is DAMVIQNPRYQVTQFGKPVTLSCSQTLNHNVMYWYQQKSSQAPKLLFHYYDKDFNNEADTPDNFQSRRPNTSFCFLDIRSPGLGDTAMYLCATSPRPFRVNTGELFFGEGSRLTVL.

This clone was detected a few times. The chain uses TRBV29-1 and TRBJ1-1; 9 bases are a match to TRBD1. The CDR3 covers 13 residues. Trimming removed 7 bases from V and 4 bases from J; junction bases left unmatched: 7. Germline V gene lookup returns CDR1 SQVTM and CDR2 ANQGSEA. The CDR3 DNA is TGCAGCGGCCGACAGGGGGTGGGCACTGAAGCTTTCTTT. This encodes CSGRQGVGTEAFF.

The J gene is TRBJ2-1, the V gene TRBV19; a possible D gene is TRBD1 (6 bases). The CDR3 has 10 residues. Trimming took off 10 bases at V and 9 bases at J, with 10 bases between the two ends. Germline V gene lookup returns CDR1 LNHDA and CDR2 SQIVND (reference sequence). The CDR3 loop is CATGRGEQFF. In DNA, the CDR3 is TGTGCCACCGGCAGGGGTGAGCAGTTCTTC.

The chain carries TRBV7-2 and TRBJ2-1; D is possibly TRBD1 (6 bases). The CDR3 is 14 residues long. CDR1 and CDR2 from the germline V gene are SGHTA and FQGNSA. The germline V and J ends were trimmed by 1 base and 7 bases, with 11 bases remaining between them. CDR3 region: CASSLVTGPNEQFF. In DNA form, the CDR3 reads TGTGCCAGCAGCTTAGTCACAGGGCCTAATGAGCAGTTCTTC.